Shown below are 13 T cell receptor beta chains from a single sample sequenced in a study of response to subunit inactivated influenza vaccine. Each CDR3 protein is one row after TCRdb ran MiXCR on the RT-PCR reads. The sample lists fewer than 600,000 distinct CDR3 sequences; approximately 6.9% were seen once. Material: PBMCs from blood, obtained about 24 months after vaccination. The receptor set was obtained from a man aged 50-75 years who received an inactivated influenza vaccine.

This clonotype was observed many times. The chain joins TRBV12-3 or TRBV12-4 to TRBJ2-1; TRBD2 aligns across 8 bases. Losses at the gene ends were 7 bases for V and 7 bases for J; bases not matched to a gene: 9. CDR3 size: 14 residues. The CDR3 DNA reads TGTGCCAGCAACAATGGACTAGCCCCTAATGAGCAGTTCTTC. Its protein product is CASNNGLAPNEQFF.

This clonotype was found a few times. CDR3: CSARDQGLGYNEQFF. The CDR3 bases are TGCAGTGCTAGAGATCAGGGTCTAGGATACAATGAGCAGTTCTTC. The J gene is TRBJ2-1, the V gene TRBV20-1; D is perhaps TRBD1 (5 bases). Looked up from germline, CDR1 is DFQATT and CDR2 is SNEGSKA (reference sequence). Trimming removed 0 bases from V and 4 bases from J, with 13 bases in between. CDR3 length: 15 residues.

The table lists this clonotype with a few counts. The gene calls are TRBV20-1 and TRBJ2-7; TRBD2 matches at 8 bases. Germline trimming cut 3 bases from V and 4 bases from J; bases unmatched to any gene: 11. The CDR3 consists of 15 residues. Germline CDR1 reads DFQATT; CDR2 reads SNEGSKA (reference sequence). The CDR3 nucleotides read TGCAGTGCTAGCCCGGGACTAGTGAGGGTATACGAGCAGTACTTC. Its protein is CSASPGLVRVYEQYF.

The chain joins TRBV20-1 to TRBJ2-4; TRBD1 aligns across 7 bases. Germline V lookup: CDR1 DFQATT, CDR2 SNEGSKA (reference sequence). The CDR3 runs 15 residues. This chain's CDR3 is CSCPGTGDGKNIQYF. The CDR3 nucleotides are TGCAGCTGCCCCGGAACAGGGGATGGCAAAAACATTCAGTACTTC.

This clonotype came up a few times. The rearrangement uses TRBV10-3 and TRBJ2-7, with D possibly being TRBD2 (5 bases). This CDR3 has 14 amino acids. Germline-derived CDR1 and CDR2 are ENHRY and SYGVKD. V was cut by 0 bases and J by 7 bases, with 13 bases left in between. The CDR3 DNA sequence: TGTGCCATCAGTGAGTCGACGGGGATCGGAGAGCAGTACTTC. Its protein is CAISESTGIGEQYF.

This clonotype turned up a few times. In DNA form, the CDR3 reads TGCAGTGCTAGAGATCGGGACACCCCCACTGAAGCTTTCTTT. It specifies CSARDRDTPTEAFF. The V call is TRBV20-1, the J call TRBJ1-1, with D possibly being TRBD1 (6 bases). The ends were cut back, 0 bases at V and 4 bases at J, with 12 bases in the middle. The length of the CDR3 is 14 residues. Looked up from germline, CDR1 is DFQATT and CDR2 is SNEGSKA (reference sequence).

This clonotype has only a few counts. For the CDR3, the DNA is TGTGCCAGCATAGTGAAAGATAGCAATCAGCCCCAGCATTTT. Its translation: CASIVKDSNQPQHF. The chain couples TRBV25-1 to TRBJ1-5, with D unclear. The CDR3 consists of 14 residues. V dropped 7 bases and J dropped 0 bases, with 10 bases sitting between them. Germline V gene lookup returns CDR1 MGHDK and CDR2 SYGVNS.

This clonotype was observed many times. The chain is built from TRBV6-6 and TRBJ2-3; a weak D match, TRBD2 (5 bases). The CDR3 has 13 residues. Germline values: CDR1 MNHNY, CDR2 SVGAGI (reference sequence). The germline V and J ends were trimmed by 0 bases and 13 bases, with 14 bases remaining between them. CDR3 residues: CASSYSEAQVEYF. CDR3 DNA: TGTGCCAGCAGTTACTCGGAGGCTCAAGTGGAGTATTTT.

This clonotype was observed a few times. This chain uses TRBV3-1 with TRBJ1-2; maybe TRBD1 (5 bases). Germline lookup yields CDR1 LGHDT and CDR2 YNNKEL (reference sequence). Trimming took off 4 bases at V and 5 bases at J, with 11 bases between the two ends. The CDR3 consists of 13 residues. CDR3 amino acids: CASSRGTVYGYTF. The CDR3 DNA reads as TGTGCCAGCAGCCGTGGGACGGTATATGGCTACACCTTC. Based on the CDR3 plus reference TRBV3-1 and TRBJ1-2, the full variable domain is DTAVSQTPKYLVTQMGNDKSIKCEQNLGHDTMYWYKQDSKKFLKIMFSYNNKELIINETVPNRFSPKSPDKAHLNLHINSLELGDSAVYFCASSRGTVYGYTFGSGTRLTVV.

This clonotype was seen more than once but under ten times. The CDR3 region has the DNA TGTGCCAGCAGTCTTAAATCGCTCAATGAGCAGTTCTTC. Its protein product is CASSLKSLNEQFF. The J gene is TRBJ2-1, the V gene TRBV12-3 or TRBV12-4; unclear D gene. The CDR3 is made up of 13 amino acids. V was pared by 5 bases and J by 6 bases, with 11 bases between.

This clonotype was counted between two and nine times. The chain carries TRBV6-1 and TRBJ2-7; D possibly matches TRBD1 or TRBD2 (7 bases each). V was cut by 6 bases and J by 2 bases, with 14 bases left in between. CDR1 is MNHNS, CDR2 SASEGT, per germline. The CDR3 totals 14 residues. Written as DNA, the CDR3 is TGTGCCAGCAGCCGGGACAGCGGGGCCTACGAGCAGTACTTC. Encoded protein: CASSRDSGAYEQYF.

V is TRBV7-9 and J is TRBJ1-1; 11 nucleotides line up with TRBD1. The CDR3 is 13 amino acids. The V gene's germline CDR1 is SEHNR and CDR2 FQNEAQ (reference sequence). V was pared by 7 bases and J by 11 bases, with 9 bases of the junction left unmatched. CDR3 loop: CASTRGQGAWAFF. The DNA of the CDR3 is TGTGCCAGCACCAGAGGACAGGGGGCCTGGGCTTTCTTT.

This clonotype has just a few counts. The genes are TRBV20-1 and TRBJ2-1; tentatively, D is TRBD2 (5 bases). The V end lost 3 bases, the J end lost 3 bases, and 9 bases lay between the germline ends. The CDR3 loop spans 13 amino acids. Looked up from germline, CDR1 is DFQATT and CDR2 is SNEGSKA (reference sequence). The CDR3, as DNA: TGCAGTGCTAGCCCCCGGGACTACAATGAGCAGTTCTTC. Its protein is CSASPRDYNEQFF.